This T cell receptor beta chain comes out of a study of T cells in Graves' hyperthyroidism and ophthalmopathy. The TCR beta CDR3 regions underwent amplification using RNA transcripts as the source. In the first-round RT-PCR of the TCR CDR3, the HTBI primer set was used. MiXCR was run by TCRdb on the multiplex PCR reads, yielding one entry per CDR3 protein. The table lists 300,000 to 450,000 distinct CDR3 sequences, roughly 13% of them singletons, with approximately 11% in the top ten. This CDR3 comprises 13 residues. The germline CDR1 and CDR2 sequences are MDHEN and SYDVKM. The J segment lost 10 bases and the V segment lost 6 bases, leaving 8 bases of the junction unmatched.

The chain employs TRBV28 and TRBJ1-5, with 8 bases lining up with TRBD1. The clonotype comes from a woman aged 55-69 years with Graves' hyperthyroidism. Specimen: blood. CDR3 nucleotide sequence: TGTGCCAGCAGGAGGGACAGGCCAGCCCCCCAGCATTTT. Protein sequence: CASRRDRPAPQHF.